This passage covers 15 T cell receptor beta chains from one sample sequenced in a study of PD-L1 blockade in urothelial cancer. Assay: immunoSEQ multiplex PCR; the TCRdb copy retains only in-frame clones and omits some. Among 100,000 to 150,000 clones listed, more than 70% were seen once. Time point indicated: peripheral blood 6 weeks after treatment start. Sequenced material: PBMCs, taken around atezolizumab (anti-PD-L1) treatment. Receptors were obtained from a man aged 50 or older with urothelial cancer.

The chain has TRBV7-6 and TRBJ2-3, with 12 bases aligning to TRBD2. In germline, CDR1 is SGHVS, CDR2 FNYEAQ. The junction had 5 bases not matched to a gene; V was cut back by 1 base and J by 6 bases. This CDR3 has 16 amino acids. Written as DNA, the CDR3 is TGTGCCAGCAGCTTAGTGCTAGCGGGAGGGCCCGATACGCAGTATTTT. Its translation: CASSLVLAGGPDTQYF.

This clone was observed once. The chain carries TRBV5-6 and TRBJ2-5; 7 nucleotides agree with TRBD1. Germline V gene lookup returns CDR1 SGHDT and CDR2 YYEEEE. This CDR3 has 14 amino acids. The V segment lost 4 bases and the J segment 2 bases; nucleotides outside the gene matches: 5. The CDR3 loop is CASSGNRGQETQYF. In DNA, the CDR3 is TGTGCCAGCAGCGGAAACAGGGGTCAAGAGACCCAGTACTTC. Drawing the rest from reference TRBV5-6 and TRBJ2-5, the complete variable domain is DAGVTQSPTHLIKTRGQQVTLRCSPKSGHDTVSWYQQALGQGPQFIFQYYEEEERQRGNFPDRFSGHQFPNYSSELNVNALLLGDSALYLCASSGNRGQETQYFGPGTRLLVL.

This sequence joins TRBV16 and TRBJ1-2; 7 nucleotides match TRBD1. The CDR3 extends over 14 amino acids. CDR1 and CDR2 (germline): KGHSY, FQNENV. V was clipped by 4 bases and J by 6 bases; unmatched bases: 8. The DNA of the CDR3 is TGTGCCAGCAGCCCAAAGACAGGGTTGGATGGCTACACCTTC. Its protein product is CASSPKTGLDGYTF.

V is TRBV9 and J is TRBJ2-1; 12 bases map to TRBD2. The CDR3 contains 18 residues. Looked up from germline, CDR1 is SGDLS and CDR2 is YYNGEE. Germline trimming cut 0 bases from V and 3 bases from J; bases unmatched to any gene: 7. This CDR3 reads CASSVAMASGRVYNEQFF. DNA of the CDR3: TGTGCCAGCAGCGTAGCTATGGCTAGCGGGAGGGTCTACAATGAGCAGTTCTTC.

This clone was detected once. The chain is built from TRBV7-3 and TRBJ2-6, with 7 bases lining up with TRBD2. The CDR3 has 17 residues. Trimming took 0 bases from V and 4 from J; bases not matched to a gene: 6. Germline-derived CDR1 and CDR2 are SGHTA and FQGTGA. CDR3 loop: CASSLTGGAGGANVLTF. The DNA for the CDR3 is TGTGCCAGCAGCTTAACGGGAGGGGCAGGAGGGGCCAACGTCCTGACTTTC. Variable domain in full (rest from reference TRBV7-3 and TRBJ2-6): GAGVSQTPSNKVTEKGKYVELRCDPISGHTALYWYRQSLGQGPEFLIYFQGTGAADDSGLPNDRFFAVRPEGSVSTLKIQRTERGDSAVYLCASSLTGGAGGANVLTFGAGSRLTVL.

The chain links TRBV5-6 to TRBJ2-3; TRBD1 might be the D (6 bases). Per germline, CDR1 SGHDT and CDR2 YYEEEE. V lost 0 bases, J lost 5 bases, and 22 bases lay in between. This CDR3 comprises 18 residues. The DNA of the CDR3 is TGTGCCAGCAGCTTGGTGGTTCGGGACACCCTCCGTGAAGATACGCAGTATTTT. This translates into CASSLVVRDTLREDTQYF. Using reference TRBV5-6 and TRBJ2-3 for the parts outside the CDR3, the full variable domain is DAGVTQSPTHLIKTRGQQVTLRCSPKSGHDTVSWYQQALGQGPQFIFQYYEEEERQRGNFPDRFSGHQFPNYSSELNVNALLLGDSALYLCASSLVVRDTLREDTQYFGPGTRLTVL.

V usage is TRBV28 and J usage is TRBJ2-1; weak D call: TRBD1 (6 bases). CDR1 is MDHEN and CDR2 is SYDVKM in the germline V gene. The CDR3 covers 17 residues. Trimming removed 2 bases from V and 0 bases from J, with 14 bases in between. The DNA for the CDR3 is TGTGCCAGCAGTTTAGTATCTGGGGGCAGCTCCTACAATGAGCAGTTCTTC. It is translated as CASSLVSGGSSYNEQFF.

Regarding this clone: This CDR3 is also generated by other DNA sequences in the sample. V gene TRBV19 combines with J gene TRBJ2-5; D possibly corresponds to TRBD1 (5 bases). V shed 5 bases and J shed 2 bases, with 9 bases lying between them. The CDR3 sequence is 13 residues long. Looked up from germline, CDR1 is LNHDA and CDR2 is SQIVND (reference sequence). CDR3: CASSSGSQETQYF. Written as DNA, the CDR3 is TGTGCCAGTAGTTCAGGGTCACAAGAGACCCAGTACTTC.

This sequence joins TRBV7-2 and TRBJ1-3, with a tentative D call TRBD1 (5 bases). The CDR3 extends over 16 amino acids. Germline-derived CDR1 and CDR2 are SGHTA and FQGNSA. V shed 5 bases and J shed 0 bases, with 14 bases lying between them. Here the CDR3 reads CASSPWATDSGNTIYF. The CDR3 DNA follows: TGTGCCAGCAGCCCCTGGGCGACAGACTCTGGAAACACCATATATTTT. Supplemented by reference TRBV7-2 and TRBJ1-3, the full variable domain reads GAGVSQSPSNKVTEKGKDVELRCDPISGHTALYWYRQSLGQGLEFLIYFQGNSAPDKSGLPSDRFSAERTGGSVSTLTIQRTQQEDSAVYLCASSPWATDSGNTIYFGEGSWLTVV.

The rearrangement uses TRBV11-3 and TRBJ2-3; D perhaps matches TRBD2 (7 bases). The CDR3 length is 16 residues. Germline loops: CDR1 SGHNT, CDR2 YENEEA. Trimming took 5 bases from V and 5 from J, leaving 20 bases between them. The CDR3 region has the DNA TGTGCCAGCAGCGTAGGGGGGGTGGGATCGGGAGATACGCAGTATTTT. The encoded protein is CASSVGGVGSGDTQYF. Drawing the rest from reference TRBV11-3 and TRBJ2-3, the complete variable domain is EAGVVQSPRYKIIEKKQPVAFWCNPISGHNTLYWYLQNLGQGPELLIRYENEEAVDDSQLPKDRFSAERLKGVDSTLKIQPAELGDSAVYLCASSVGGVGSGDTQYFGPGTRLTVL.

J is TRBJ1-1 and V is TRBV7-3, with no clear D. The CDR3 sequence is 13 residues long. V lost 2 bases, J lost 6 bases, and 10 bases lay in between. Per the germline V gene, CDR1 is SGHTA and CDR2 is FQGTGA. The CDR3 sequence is CASSLGQVSEAFF. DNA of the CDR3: TGTGCCAGCAGCTTAGGGCAGGTATCTGAAGCTTTCTTT.

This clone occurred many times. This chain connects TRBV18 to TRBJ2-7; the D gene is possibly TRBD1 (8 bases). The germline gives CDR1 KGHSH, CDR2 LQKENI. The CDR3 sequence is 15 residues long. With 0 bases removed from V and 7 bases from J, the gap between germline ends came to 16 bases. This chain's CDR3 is CASSPPWTGREEQYF. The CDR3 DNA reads TGTGCCAGCTCACCACCGTGGACAGGGAGGGAGGAGCAGTACTTC.

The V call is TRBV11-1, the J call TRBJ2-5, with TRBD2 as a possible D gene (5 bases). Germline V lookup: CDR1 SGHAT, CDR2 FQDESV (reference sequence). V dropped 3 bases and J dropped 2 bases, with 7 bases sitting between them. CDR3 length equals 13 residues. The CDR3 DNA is TGTGCCAGCAGCTTCGAGCGGCAAGAGACCCAGTACTTC. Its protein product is CASSFERQETQYF.

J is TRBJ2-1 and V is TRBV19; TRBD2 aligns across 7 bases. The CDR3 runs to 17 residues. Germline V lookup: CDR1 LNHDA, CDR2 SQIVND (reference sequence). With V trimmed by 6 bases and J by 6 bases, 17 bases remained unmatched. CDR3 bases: TGTGCCAGTAGCCTCGGACTAGGCGGGATCGGGATCAATGAGCAGTTCTTC. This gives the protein CASSLGLGGIGINEQFF.

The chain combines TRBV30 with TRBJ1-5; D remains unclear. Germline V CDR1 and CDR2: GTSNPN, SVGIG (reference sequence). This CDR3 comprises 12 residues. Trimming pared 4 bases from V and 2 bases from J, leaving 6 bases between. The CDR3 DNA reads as TGTGCCTGGAACATTGGCAATCAGCCCCAGCATTTT. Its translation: CAWNIGNQPQHF.